This T cell receptor (beta chain) came from a study of radiation and T cells in renal cell carcinoma (dated by TCRdb to the early 2020s). Concerning the study at large: The samples were obtained from a clinical trial, where primary renal cell carcinomas were treated with 15 Gy stereotactic body radiation therapy and then removed by nephrectomy 4 weeks afterward. A total of 53 samples underwent TCR beta sequencing, made up of some 26 tumors and about 27 peripheral blood samples. In the 45 to 65 samples combined, around 3.7 million unique CDR3 nucleotide sequences were found, encoding about 2,700,000 unique CDR3 amino acid sequences. Results the study describes overall, beyond this receptor: With a single-armed trial design, the study had no way to address how radiation dose or scheduling affects the TCR repertoire. Top tumor clonotypes rose in blood from baseline to 2 weeks post-radiation, then contracted by 4 weeks, suggesting transient expansion of tumor-resident clones. Because pretreatment tumor biopsies were not available, the baseline intratumoral presence of clonotypes could not be determined. Dynamics of the blood repertoire were not tracked past 4 weeks after treatment.

CDR1 and CDR2, looked up from the germline V gene (reference sequence), are MNHEY and SMNVEV. Trimming removed 3 bases from V and 2 bases from J, leaving 13 bases between the germline ends. From cysteine to phenylalanine, the CDR3 is 15 amino acids long. Only the CDR3 DNA is retained, 45 bases long and in frame from the first base. Following the manufacturer's recommendations, the immunoSEQ kit was used to generate TCR beta libraries from genomic DNA. For library preparation, a first multiplex PCR was performed with proprietary primers, followed by a second PCR in which unique barcodes were added, and bead cleanups were performed after each round. Each sample batch included a kit-provided positive control reaction and a negative control reaction. The final libraries were assessed on an Agilent 4200 TapeStation D1000 ScreenTape, pooled by volume, and quantified by qPCR. Sequencing ran on an Illumina NextSeq500 with a MidOutput 150-cycle cartridge, using 156 Read1 and 15 Index1 cycles with kit custom primers. The pooled library was loaded at 0.9 to 1 pM with a 20% PhiX control spike-in. In the source study's methods: Vendor-processed data were analyzed in R, and a clonotype was defined as all T cells sharing the same CDR3 nucleotide sequence. For clone abundance analyses, frequencies were normalized to the 10,000 most abundant clones in each sample. Public T cell clones, which averaged fewer than five per sample, were excluded before analysis. An abundance difference of at least 32-fold between compartments was the criterion for calling clonotypes tumor-enriched or baseline blood-enriched. A beta-binomial differential abundance model was applied to find clonotypes that expanded or contracted between blood time points. Tumor-blood repertoire similarity was measured with the Baroni-Urbani and Buser coefficient, and groups were compared using two-tailed Wilcoxon tests in R. TCRdb re-hosts the immuneACCESS table, in-frame sequences only. Its copies lack some clones; in the studies checked, an unresolved V gene accounts for under half of them, and the cause for the rest is not known. For V, J and clone size, that table is used; D and trimming come from the DNA. This sample holds 95,000 or so clones; approximately 86% were observed only once. Of the sample, approximately 8% falls within the top ten clones.

With regard to this clone: No antigen is known for it. Base quality data are lacking; no much larger clone is found one base away.

The intended sense of this specimen's time point label: baseline pretreatment blood. The treatment or condition tag for this specimen amounts to: 15 Gy SBRT to primary tumor, nephrectomy 4 weeks later. To follow tumor-enriched clonotypes, serial peripheral blood was collected from radiation-treated patients at baseline and at 2 weeks and 4 weeks after SBRT. All patients had renal cell carcinoma with clear cell pathology. Genomic DNA for TCR sequencing was prepared using the QIAamp DNA Blood Mini Kit (Qiagen). The analyses included just those samples that passed every quality control check. The source material was blood, sampled from a patient whose treatment included radiotherapy and nephrectomy. This TCR was sampled from a man over 45 with renal cell carcinoma. Rearrangement joined TRBV27 to TRBJ1-1, with a tentative D gene TRBD1 over 5 matching bases. The CDR3 sequence is CASSFFNRPNTEAFF. At the DNA level, the sequence is TGTGCCAGCAGTTTCTTCAACAGGCCTAACACTGAAGCTTTCTTT.